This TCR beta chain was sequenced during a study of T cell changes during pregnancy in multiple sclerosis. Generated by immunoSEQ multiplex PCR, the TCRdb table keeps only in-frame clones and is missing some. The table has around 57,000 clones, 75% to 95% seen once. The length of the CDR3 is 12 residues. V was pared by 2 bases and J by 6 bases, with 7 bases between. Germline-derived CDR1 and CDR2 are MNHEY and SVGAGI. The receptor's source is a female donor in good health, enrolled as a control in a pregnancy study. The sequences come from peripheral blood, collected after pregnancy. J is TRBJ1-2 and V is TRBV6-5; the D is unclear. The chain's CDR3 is CASSYGRNGYTF. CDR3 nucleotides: TGTGCCAGCAGTTACGGGAGAAATGGCTACACCTTC.